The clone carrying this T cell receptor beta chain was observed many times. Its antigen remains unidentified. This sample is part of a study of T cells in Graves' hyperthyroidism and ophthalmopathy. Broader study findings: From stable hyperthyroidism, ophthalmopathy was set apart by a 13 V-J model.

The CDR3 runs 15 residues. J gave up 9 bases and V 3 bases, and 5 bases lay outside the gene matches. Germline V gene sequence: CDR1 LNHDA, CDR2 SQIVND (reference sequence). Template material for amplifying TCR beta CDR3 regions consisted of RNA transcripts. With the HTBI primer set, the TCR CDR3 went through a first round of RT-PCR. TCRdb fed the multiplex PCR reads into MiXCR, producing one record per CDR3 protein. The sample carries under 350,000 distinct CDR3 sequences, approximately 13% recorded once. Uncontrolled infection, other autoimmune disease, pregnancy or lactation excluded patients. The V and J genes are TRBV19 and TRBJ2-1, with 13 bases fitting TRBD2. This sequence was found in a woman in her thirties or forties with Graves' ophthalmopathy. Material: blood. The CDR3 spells CASSITSGGAGEQFF. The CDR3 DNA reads TGTGCCAGTAGTATTACTAGCGGGGGGGCCGGTGAGCAGTTCTTC. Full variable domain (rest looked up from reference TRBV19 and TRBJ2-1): DGGITQSPKYLFRKEGQNVTLSCEQNLNHDAMYWYRQDPGQGLRLIYYSQIVNDFQKGDIAEGYSVSREKKESFPLTVTSAQKNPTAFYLCASSITSGGAGEQFFGPGTRLTVL.